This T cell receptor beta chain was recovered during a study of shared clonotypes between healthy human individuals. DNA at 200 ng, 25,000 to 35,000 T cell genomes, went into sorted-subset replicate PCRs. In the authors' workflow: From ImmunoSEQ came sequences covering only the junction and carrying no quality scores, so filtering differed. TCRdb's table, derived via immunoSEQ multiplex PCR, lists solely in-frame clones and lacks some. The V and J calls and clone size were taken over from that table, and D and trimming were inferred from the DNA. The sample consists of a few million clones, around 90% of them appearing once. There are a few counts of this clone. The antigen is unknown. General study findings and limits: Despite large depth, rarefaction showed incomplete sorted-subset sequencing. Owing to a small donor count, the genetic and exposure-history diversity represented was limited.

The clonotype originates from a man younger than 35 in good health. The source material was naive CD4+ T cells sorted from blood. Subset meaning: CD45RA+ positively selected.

CDR3 in amino acids: CASSYSGSWNTEAFF. The CDR3 nucleotides are TGTGCCAGCAGTTACTCGGGATCCTGGAACACTGAAGCTTTCTTT. The chain combines TRBV6-5 with TRBJ1-1; no firm D call. V was pared by 0 bases and J by 1 base, with 9 bases between. The germline CDR1 and CDR2 sequences are MNHEY and SVGAGI. This CDR3 is 15 amino acids long.